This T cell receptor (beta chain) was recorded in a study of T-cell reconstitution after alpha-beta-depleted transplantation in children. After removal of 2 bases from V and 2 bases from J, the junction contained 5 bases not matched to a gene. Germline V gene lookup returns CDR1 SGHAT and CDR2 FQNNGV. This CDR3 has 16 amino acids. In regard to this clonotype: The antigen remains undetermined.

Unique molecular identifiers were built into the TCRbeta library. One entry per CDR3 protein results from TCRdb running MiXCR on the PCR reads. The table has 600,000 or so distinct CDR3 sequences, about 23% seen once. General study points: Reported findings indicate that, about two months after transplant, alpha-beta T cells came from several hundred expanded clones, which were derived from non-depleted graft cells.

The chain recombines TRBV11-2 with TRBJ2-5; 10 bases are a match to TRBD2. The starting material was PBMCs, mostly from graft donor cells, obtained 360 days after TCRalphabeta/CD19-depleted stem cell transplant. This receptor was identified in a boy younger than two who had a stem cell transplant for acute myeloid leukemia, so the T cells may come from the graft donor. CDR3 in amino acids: CASSLYTAGGQETQYF. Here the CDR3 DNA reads TGTGCCAGCAGCTTATATACAGCGGGGGGGCAAGAGACCCAGTACTTC.